The 2 T cell receptor beta chains listed next were all sequenced from one sample in a study of beta chain features in type 1 diabetes listed by TCRdb under 2018. The library came from the immunoSEQ multiplex PCR assay. The entire isolated RNA was reverse transcribed using the High Capacity cDNA Reverse Transcription Kit, and thus expressed TCRB transcripts were sequenced. TCRdb holds this immuneACCESS table with in-frame rearrangements only. Some clones are missing; in checked studies, unresolved V genes explain under half, and the rest has no known cause. The sample includes 200,000 to 250,000 clones, with around 10% observed a single time. The ten largest account for under 0.035% of the sample. The sequencing input was naive CD4+ T cells from blood. Per the publication, the cell subset or site label means: true naive CD4+ T cells. These receptors originate from a young woman in good health.

The CDR3 reads CASSPQGPGQPQHF. The CDR3 DNA reads as TGTGCCAGCAGCCCACAGGGGCCGGGGCAGCCCCAGCATTTT. The rearrangement uses TRBV7-2 and TRBJ1-5; 7 bases fit TRBD1. The junction had 8 bases not matched to a gene; V was cut back by 5 bases and J by 7 bases. The germline gives CDR1 SGHTA, CDR2 FQGNSA. The CDR3 covers 14 residues.

This clone was observed a few times. J is TRBJ2-2 and V is TRBV6-5; perhaps TRBD2 as D (5 bases). Germline-derived CDR1 and CDR2 are MNHEY and SVGAGI. The CDR3 has 15 residues. V was clipped by 2 bases and J by 6 bases, with 13 bases between them. CDR3 sequence reads: CASSYRGVVPGELFF. CDR3 bases: TGTGCCAGCAGTTACCGGGGTGTAGTCCCCGGGGAGCTGTTTTTT.